This TCR beta chain was profiled in a study of CD8 T cells in Susac syndrome. The authors carried out high-throughput sequencing of TCR beta. They applied it to CD8+ and CD4+ T cells obtained from blood. The RNA input was 0.5 to 1 ug, and it was reverse transcribed with random hexamers. In TCRdb, the immunoSEQ multiplex PCR reads were re-called with MiXCR into one record per CDR3 protein. Of around 300,000 distinct CDR3 sequences listed, 65% to 90% are singletons. Germline lookup yields CDR1 KGHDR and CDR2 SFDVKD. V was shortened by 4 bases and J by 4 bases, with 9 bases between the two germline ends. The CDR3 is made up of 13 amino acids.

V gene TRBV24-1 combines with J gene TRBJ1-2; D call uncertain. This TCR derives from a human donor with multiple sclerosis. The sequenced sample consisted of CD8+ T cells from PBMCs. CDR3 in DNA: TGTGCCACCAGTGACGGGAGTTTCTATGGCTACACCTTC. Encoded protein: CATSDGSFYGYTF.